The 8 T cell receptor beta chains listed next were all sequenced from one sample in a study of T cells in Graves' hyperthyroidism and ophthalmopathy. Amplified regions were TCR beta CDR3 sequences from RNA transcripts. The HTBI primer set served for first-round RT-PCR of the TCR CDR3. TCRdb re-called the multiplex PCR reads with MiXCR, one entry per CDR3 protein. The sample lists 280,000 or so distinct CDR3 sequences, about 15% occurring once. The sample was blood. Receptors originate from a woman between 50 and 59 years old with Graves' hyperthyroidism that later progressed to Graves' ophthalmopathy.

Ten or more counts support this clonotype. This sequence joins TRBV5-5 and TRBJ2-2; no reliable D call. Germline loops: CDR1 SGHKS, CDR2 YYEKEE (reference sequence). CDR3 size: 15 residues. Trimming pared 4 bases from V and 2 bases from J, leaving 12 bases between. The CDR3 DNA reads TGTGCCAGCAGCCCTAGGAGTACCAACACCGGGGAGCTGTTTTTT. It encodes CASSPRSTNTGELFF.

This clonotype appeared many times. J is TRBJ2-7 and V is TRBV6-1; weak D call: TRBD1 (5 bases). Trimming took 4 bases from V and 2 from J, leaving 15 bases between them. This CDR3 has 15 residues. CDR1 and CDR2 from the germline V gene are MNHNS and SASEGT. The CDR3 protein is CASSGSNRPPYEQYF. The CDR3 region has the DNA TGTGCCAGCAGTGGATCGAACAGGCCTCCCTACGAGCAGTACTTC.

This clonotype has a count of ten or more. The rearrangement uses TRBV12-3 or TRBV12-4 and TRBJ2-3, with 8 bases identical to TRBD2. J lost 6 bases, V lost 7 bases, and 9 bases had no gene match. The CDR3 spans 14 residues. CDR3 residues: CASTAGRGADTQYF. The CDR3 DNA is TGTGCCAGCACGGCTGGGCGGGGGGCGGATACGCAGTATTTT.

This clonotype was recorded at least ten times. The V and J genes are TRBV28 and TRBJ2-3, with 7 bases matching TRBD1. Losses at the gene ends were 9 bases for V and 1 base for J; bases not matched to a gene: 7. In germline, CDR1 is MDHEN, CDR2 SYDVKM. This CDR3 comprises 14 residues. The CDR3 DNA follows: TGTGCCAGTATAGAAGGGGGCCGCACAGATACGCAGTATTTT. Its protein product is CASIEGGRTDTQYF.

This clonotype was seen repeatedly, ten times or more. V and J are TRBV28 and TRBJ2-6; D gene ambiguous. The CDR3 runs 16 residues. Germline-derived CDR1 and CDR2 are MDHEN and SYDVKM. Trimming left V 7 bases short and J 1 base short, with 14 bases between. The CDR3 here is CASKGPNPSGANVLTF. In nucleotides, the CDR3 is TGTGCCAGCAAAGGACCCAATCCATCTGGGGCCAACGTCCTGACTTTC. Looking up the rest from reference TRBV28 and TRBJ2-6 gives the full variable domain: DVKVTQSSRYLVKRTGEKVFLECVQDMDHENMFWYRQDPGLGLRLIYFSYDVKMKEKGDIPEGYSVSREKKERFSLILESASTNQTSMYLCASKGPNPSGANVLTFGAGSRLTVL.

This clonotype was observed at least ten times. This chain links TRBV14 with TRBJ2-3; D is possibly TRBD1 (5 bases). The CDR3 has 16 residues. V lost 1 base, J lost 4 bases, and 15 bases lay in between. The V gene's germline CDR1 is SGHDN and CDR2 FVKESK. The CDR3 DNA follows: TGTGCCAGCAGCCAAGTCTCCCGCAGGGCCCCAGATACGCAGTATTTT. Amino acids: CASSQVSRRAPDTQYF.

This clonotype was detected only a few times. J is TRBJ1-1 and V is TRBV7-9, with D unresolved. Trimming shortened V by 2 bases and J by 1 base, and 8 bases separated the two germline ends. The CDR3 spans 14 residues. Germline CDR1 reads SEHNR; CDR2 reads FQNEAQ (reference sequence). The CDR3, as DNA: TGTGCCAGCAGCTTATGGGTGCAGAACACTGAAGCTTTCTTT. Protein sequence: CASSLWVQNTEAFF.

The chain combines TRBV27 with TRBJ1-6; the match to TRBD1 covers 9 bases. CDR3 length: 16 residues. Germline V gives CDR1 MNHEY, CDR2 SMNVEV (reference sequence). V trimming: 6 bases; J trimming: 5 bases; junction bases outside the gene matches: 8. CDR3 bases: TGTGCCAGCAGGGTCCGACAGGGGGTCCATAATTCACCCCTCCACTTT. Translating gives CASRVRQGVHNSPLHF.